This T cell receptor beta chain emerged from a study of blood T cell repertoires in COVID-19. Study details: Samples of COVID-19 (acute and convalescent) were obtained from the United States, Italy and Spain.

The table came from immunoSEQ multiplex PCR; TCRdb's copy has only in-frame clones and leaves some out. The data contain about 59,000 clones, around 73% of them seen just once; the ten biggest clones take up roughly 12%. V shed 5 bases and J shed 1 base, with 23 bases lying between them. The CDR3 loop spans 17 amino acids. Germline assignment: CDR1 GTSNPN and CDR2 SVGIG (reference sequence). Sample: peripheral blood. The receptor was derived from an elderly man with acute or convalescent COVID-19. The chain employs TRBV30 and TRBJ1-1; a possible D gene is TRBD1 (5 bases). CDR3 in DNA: TGTGCCTGGTCAGGATCGGTCTTAATAAGGGGGAACACTGAAGCTTTCTTT. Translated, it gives CAWSGSVLIRGNTEAFF.